What follows are 31 T cell receptor beta chains derived from one specimen sequenced in a study of blood T cell repertoires in COVID-19. Sequencing was performed with immunoSEQ multiplex PCR; in TCRdb, only in-frame clones are kept and a portion is missing. The sample consists of some 400,000 clones, around 87% of them appearing once. Sample: PBMCs or T cells enriched from blood (not recorded which). The receptors here all came from a young man who had recovered from COVID-19.

The chain couples TRBV3-1 (or the pseudogene TRBV3-2) to TRBJ2-5, with 13 bases fitting TRBD2. The V and J ends lost 4 bases and 3 bases, in that order; junction bases with no gene match: 2. The CDR3 is 15 residues long. Germline CDR1 and CDR2: LGHDT and YNNKEL (reference sequence). The CDR3 DNA reads as TGTGCCAGCAGCCCCGGGACTAGCGGGGAAGAGACCCAGTACTTC. As protein: CASSPGTSGEETQYF.

This clone has more than one count but fewer than ten. The chain couples TRBV19 to TRBJ1-5; 7 bases fit TRBD1. The CDR3 runs to 14 residues. The V segment lost 4 bases and the J segment 6 bases; nucleotides outside the gene matches: 6. The germline CDR1 and CDR2 sequences are LNHDA and SQIVND (reference sequence). The CDR3 loop is CASSTTGFGQPQHF. The DNA for the CDR3 is TGTGCCAGTAGTACGACAGGGTTTGGTCAGCCCCAGCATTTT. Complete variable domain (other parts from reference TRBV19 and TRBJ1-5): DGGITQSPKYLFRKEGQNVTLSCEQNLNHDAMYWYRQDPGQGLRLIYYSQIVNDFQKGDIAEGYSVSREKKESFPLTVTSAQKNPTAFYLCASSTTGFGQPQHFGDGTRLSIL.

With regard to this clone: A much larger clone differs from this one at a single base, so this may be a read error. The genes are TRBV27 and TRBJ2-2; 8 bases map to TRBD2. This CDR3 has 15 amino acids. Germline loops: CDR1 MNHEY, CDR2 SMNVEV (reference sequence). CDR3 amino acids: CASRATAGATGKLFF. The CDR3 nucleotides are TGTGCCAGCAGGGCTACAGCGGGGGCCACCGGGAAGCTGTTTTTT.

The chain is built from TRBV27 and TRBJ1-6; 10 bases fit TRBD1. The CDR3 consists of 17 residues. CDR1 and CDR2 from the germline V gene are MNHEY and SMNVEV (reference sequence). J was trimmed by 8 bases and V by 3 bases; bases with no gene match: 10. The CDR3 DNA reads TGTGCCAGCAGTTTTTCCCCGGTAGGGACAGGGGATTCACCCCTCCACTTT. Protein sequence: CASSFSPVGTGDSPLHF.

This chain joins TRBV7-2 and TRBJ2-1, with 14 bases that match TRBD2. This CDR3 spans 17 amino acids. The germline V gene encodes CDR1 SGHTA and CDR2 FQGNSA. Germline trimming cut 5 bases from V and 9 bases from J; bases unmatched to any gene: 12. The CDR3 reads CASSLLRTSGGKGEQFF. The CDR3 bases are TGTGCCAGCAGCCTGCTACGGACTAGCGGGGGGAAGGGTGAGCAGTTCTTC.

J is TRBJ2-5 and V is TRBV10-3; 8 bases are a match to TRBD1. The CDR3 runs to 17 residues. Trimming at V came to 3 bases and at J to 5 bases, leaving 14 bases not matched to a gene. Per the germline V gene, CDR1 is ENHRY and CDR2 is SYGVKD. CDR3 residues: CAISDVPGQERGETQYF. In DNA form, the CDR3 reads TGTGCCATCAGTGACGTCCCGGGACAGGAAAGAGGGGAGACCCAGTACTTC.

The V call is TRBV28, the J call TRBJ2-1; 9 positions agree with TRBD2. This CDR3 spans 16 amino acids. The germline V gene encodes CDR1 MDHEN and CDR2 SYDVKM. Trimming cost V 3 bases and J 4 bases; bases outside gene matches: 7. This chain's CDR3 is CASSFLAGDGYNEQFF. CDR3 DNA: TGTGCCAGCAGTTTTTTAGCGGGAGATGGTTACAATGAGCAGTTCTTC.

This clone was detected once. The gene calls are TRBV5-4 and TRBJ2-7, with 9 bases that match TRBD1. CDR1 and CDR2 from the germline V gene are SGHNT and YYREEE (reference sequence). V trimming: 4 bases; J trimming: 0 bases; junction bases outside the gene matches: 5. This CDR3 has 15 residues. CDR3: CASSNTGGSSYEQYF. CDR3 bases: TGTGCCAGCAGCAACACAGGGGGCAGCTCCTACGAGCAGTACTTC.

V gene TRBV15 combines with J gene TRBJ2-5; 12 nucleotides align to TRBD1. Germline trimming cut 3 bases from V and 5 bases from J; bases unmatched to any gene: 7. The CDR3 length is 16 residues. Germline CDR1 reads LNHNV; CDR2 reads YYDKDF (reference sequence). DNA of the CDR3: TGTGCCACCAGCAGGGGGGGACAGGGGGCACGCGAGACCCAGTACTTC. Protein: CATSRGGQGARETQYF.

The CDR3: CASSLSRGGMNIQYF. CDR3 in DNA: TGTGCCAGCAGTTTATCAAGGGGGGGAATGAACATTCAGTACTTC. The chain joins TRBV27 to TRBJ2-4, with a tentative D call TRBD2 (7 bases). Germline CDR1 MNHEY, CDR2 SMNVEV (reference sequence). There are 15 residues in the CDR3. V was shortened by 0 bases and J by 7 bases, with 13 bases between the two germline ends.

The V and J genes are TRBV24-1 and TRBJ2-2; D may be TRBD2 (6 bases). The CDR3 is 14 residues long. Germline V gene lookup returns CDR1 KGHDR and CDR2 SFDVKD. The ends were cut back, 7 bases at V and 7 bases at J, with 15 bases in the middle. CDR3 in amino acids: CATRPGLGVGELFF. DNA for the CDR3: TGTGCCACCAGGCCGGGACTCGGGGTCGGGGAGCTGTTTTTT.

This chain joins TRBV18 and TRBJ1-5; 7 bases align to TRBD1. Germline V CDR1 and CDR2: KGHSH, LQKENI. V shed 3 bases, J shed 6 bases, and the junction held 11 bases outside the gene matches. The CDR3 sequence is 16 residues long. The CDR3 DNA is TGTGCCAGCTCACCCTTAGGAGGTCAGGGGGGTCAGCCCCAGCATTTT. Protein: CASSPLGGQGGQPQHF.

This clone was counted between two and nine times. The chain recombines TRBV28 with TRBJ2-1; D not resolved. Between the trimmed V and J ends, which lost 1 base and 3 bases, there was a span of 13 bases. The germline V gene encodes CDR1 MDHEN and CDR2 SYDVKM. The CDR3 sequence is 16 residues long. The CDR3 region is CASSLSASIIYNEQFF. Here the CDR3 DNA reads TGTGCCAGCAGTTTATCCGCCAGTATAATCTACAATGAGCAGTTCTTC.

This clone appeared a few times. The J gene is TRBJ2-5, the V gene TRBV7-6; D might be TRBD2 (6 bases). CDR1 is SGHVS and CDR2 is FNYEAQ in the germline V gene. CDR3 size: 15 residues. The ends were cut back, 5 bases at V and 2 bases at J, with 15 bases in the middle. The chain's CDR3 is CASSPTPSEQETQYF. DNA of the CDR3: TGTGCCAGCAGCCCTACTCCTAGCGAACAAGAGACCCAGTACTTC.

A single count supports this clone. The genes are TRBV11-2 and TRBJ1-2, with 8 bases fitting TRBD1. The CDR3 is 17 residues long. Trimming at V came to 4 bases and at J to 4 bases, leaving 14 bases not matched to a gene. The germline CDR1 and CDR2 sequences are SGHAT and FQNNGV. The CDR3: CASSSEDRVGPGYGYTF. CDR3 coding DNA: TGTGCCAGCAGCTCAGAGGACAGGGTAGGGCCTGGCTATGGCTACACCTTC.

The chain joins TRBV4-1 to TRBJ1-5; perhaps TRBD1 as D (5 bases). Germline assignment: CDR1 MGHRA and CDR2 YSYEKL. The CDR3 covers 15 residues. The V and J ends lost 1 base and 3 bases respectively, with 10 bases between them. The CDR3 nucleotides are TGCGCCAGCAGCCAAGGGGTGACAGACAATCAGCCCCAGCATTTT. It encodes CASSQGVTDNQPQHF.

The rearrangement joins TRBV18 to TRBJ2-1, with TRBD1 matching over 11 bases. The CDR3 sequence is 16 residues long. The V and J ends lost 4 bases and 2 bases, in that order; junction bases with no gene match: 4. Germline-derived CDR1 and CDR2 are KGHSH and LQKENI. CDR3 sequence reads: CASSRGQGAAYNEQFF. CDR3 DNA: TGTGCCAGCTCACGAGGACAGGGGGCAGCCTACAATGAGCAGTTCTTC.

This chain uses TRBV9 with TRBJ2-2; 7 positions match TRBD1. V was pared by 7 bases and J by 5 bases, with 8 bases of the junction left unmatched. The CDR3 is 14 residues long. Germline V gene sequence: CDR1 SGDLS, CDR2 YYNGEE. The CDR3 region has the DNA TGTGCCAGCCGCCCCGGGACAGAGACCGGGGAGCTGTTTTTT. Residues: CASRPGTETGELFF.

V is TRBV7-6 and J is TRBJ2-3; 10 bases are a match to TRBD2. This CDR3 spans 17 amino acids. CDR1 and CDR2 from the germline V gene are SGHVS and FNYEAQ. The V gene end was trimmed by 0 bases and the J gene end by 4 bases; junction bases not matched to a gene: 7. This CDR3 is CASSLAPSGSGSDTQYF. CDR3 DNA sequence: TGTGCCAGCAGCTTAGCGCCTAGCGGGAGTGGGTCAGATACGCAGTATTTT.

The chain has TRBV5-8 and TRBJ2-3; 8 bases align to TRBD2. CDR3 length equals 16 residues. V trimming: 3 bases; J trimming: 3 bases; junction bases outside the gene matches: 9. From germline, CDR1 is SGHTS and CDR2 YDEGEE. DNA for the CDR3: TGTGCCAGCAGCTCGGCGGGACTAGTGGGGACAGATACGCAGTATTTT. This gives the protein CASSSAGLVGTDTQYF.

The chain carries TRBV7-9 and TRBJ2-7; a weak D match, TRBD2 (6 bases). Germline V gives CDR1 SEHNR, CDR2 FQNEAQ (reference sequence). Between the trimmed V and J ends, which lost 1 base and 2 bases, there was a span of 15 bases. This CDR3 spans 16 amino acids. CDR3 residues: CASSLGERAGPYEQYF. The CDR3 DNA reads TGTGCCAGCAGCTTAGGGGAGCGGGCCGGACCCTACGAGCAGTACTTC.

With respect to this clone: Other DNA sequences from this sample encode an identical CDR3 as well. The chain is built from TRBV5-6 and TRBJ2-7; the match to TRBD2 covers 7 bases. With 4 bases clipped from V and 3 bases from J, the junction kept 1 base outside the gene matches. The CDR3 totals 12 residues. CDR1 is SGHDT and CDR2 is YYEEEE in the germline V gene. CDR3 DNA: TGTGCCAGCAGCCCGGGGGGCTACGAGCAGTACTTC. Its translation is CASSPGGYEQYF. Full variable domain (remainder filled in from reference TRBV5-6 and TRBJ2-7): DAGVTQSPTHLIKTRGQQVTLRCSPKSGHDTVSWYQQALGQGPQFIFQYYEEEERQRGNFPDRFSGHQFPNYSSELNVNALLLGDSALYLCASSPGGYEQYFGPGTRLTVT.

The V and J genes are TRBV11-1 and TRBJ2-7; 11 nucleotides align to TRBD1. Trimming cost V 5 bases and J 0 bases; bases outside gene matches: 0. Per germline, CDR1 SGHAT and CDR2 FQDESV (reference sequence). The CDR3 has 14 residues. Here the CDR3 DNA reads TGTGCCAGCAGCGGGACAGGGGGCTCCTACGAGCAGTACTTC. Amino acid sequence: CASSGTGGSYEQYF.

The chain links TRBV12-5 to TRBJ2-1; TRBD1 agrees at 9 bases. V lost 5 bases and J lost 3; bases outside the gene matches: 5. The CDR3 runs to 15 residues. The germline CDR1 and CDR2 sequences are LGHNT and FRNRAP. The CDR3 loop reads CASGAGTGFYNEQFF. The CDR3 DNA reads TGTGCTAGTGGTGCCGGGACAGGGTTCTACAATGAGCAGTTCTTC. Based on the CDR3 plus reference TRBV12-5 and TRBJ2-1, the full variable domain is DARVTQTPRHKVTEMGQEVTMRCQPILGHNTVFWYRQTMMQGLELLAYFRNRAPLDDSGMPKDRFSAEMPDATLATLKIQPSEPRDSAVYFCASGAGTGFYNEQFFGPGTRLTVL.

The rearrangement uses TRBV9 and TRBJ2-7; 9 bases fit TRBD2. The trim removed 0 bases at V and 1 base at J, leaving 11 bases unmatched. This CDR3 spans 18 amino acids. Germline CDR1 SGDLS, CDR2 YYNGEE. CDR3 in DNA: TGTGCCAGCAGCGTAGTCGAGACTAGCGGAAACCATTCCTACGAGCAGTACTTC. Amino acid sequence: CASSVVETSGNHSYEQYF.

The chain uses TRBV6-1 and TRBJ1-1; TRBD1 might be the D (6 bases). Germline V gives CDR1 MNHNS, CDR2 SASEGT. The V end lost 5 bases, the J end lost 1 base, and 8 bases lay between the germline ends. The CDR3 is 13 residues long. The CDR3 sequence: CASSSQGNTEAFF. CDR3 sequence (DNA): TGTGCCAGCAGTTCACAGGGGAACACTGAAGCTTTCTTT.

This chain connects TRBV5-1 to TRBJ2-7, with D unresolved. The length of the CDR3 is 15 residues. Deletions cut 1 base from V and 1 base from J, with 12 bases between. Germline assignment: CDR1 SGHRS and CDR2 YFSETQ. DNA for the CDR3: TGCGCCAGCAGCTTGTCCAGTAAAGTGTCCTACGAGCAGTACTTC. Translation gives CASSLSSKVSYEQYF. Full variable domain (remainder filled in from reference TRBV5-1 and TRBJ2-7): KAGVTQTPRYLIKTRGQQVTLSCSPISGHRSVSWYQQTPGQGLQFLFEYFSETQRNKGNFPGRFSGRQFSNSRSEMNVSTLELGDSALYLCASSLSSKVSYEQYFGPGTRLTVT.

The rearrangement links TRBV19 to TRBJ1-2, with 7 bases that match TRBD1. After removal of 6 bases from V and 6 bases from J, the junction contained 10 bases not matched to a gene. The CDR3 contains 14 residues. Germline V gene sequence: CDR1 LNHDA, CDR2 SQIVND (reference sequence). This CDR3 reads CASSPATGSHGYTF. CDR3 bases: TGTGCCAGTAGCCCAGCGACAGGGTCCCATGGCTACACCTTC.

V gene TRBV10-3 combines with J gene TRBJ1-2; D ambiguous. Trimming cost V 2 bases and J 7 bases, with 11 bases left between them. The germline V gene has CDR1 ENHRY and CDR2 SYGVKD. The CDR3 is 13 amino acids. This chain's CDR3 is CAISEGVAGGYTF. The CDR3 DNA is TGTGCCATCAGTGAGGGCGTTGCGGGTGGCTACACCTTC.

Details on this clone: Other DNA sequences in the same sample also yield this CDR3. This chain links TRBV30 with TRBJ2-7; possibly TRBD1 for D (5 bases). Germline CDR1 GTSNPN, CDR2 SVGIG (reference sequence). Trimming stripped 3 bases from V and 0 bases from J, with 6 bases between. The CDR3 is 12 amino acids. The CDR3 region has the DNA TGTGCCTGGAGCACAGGCTCCTACGAGCAGTACTTC. This codes for CAWSTGSYEQYF. The variable domain in full, with the rest retrieved from reference TRBV30 and TRBJ2-7, is SQTIHQWPATLVQPVGSPLSLECTVEGTSNPNLYWYRQAAGRGLQLLFYSVGIGQISSEVPQNLSASRPQDRQFILSSKKLLLSDSGFYLCAWSTGSYEQYFGPGTRLTVT.

The chain carries TRBV12-5 and TRBJ2-3, with TRBD1 matching 7 bases. CDR3 size: 14 residues. V shed 1 base and J 5 bases; nucleotides not matched to a gene: 3. Germline assignment: CDR1 LGHNT and CDR2 FRNRAP. The CDR3 is CASGLGTGLDTQYF. Written as DNA, the CDR3 is TGTGCTAGTGGTTTGGGGACAGGCCTAGATACGCAGTATTTT.